A single sample is the source of the 21 T cell receptor beta chains below, sequenced in a study of blood T cell repertoires in COVID-19. Method: immunoSEQ multiplex PCR; TCRdb's copy keeps in-frame clones and lacks some. The sample consists of some 120,000 clones, roughly 86% of them appearing once. Sequencing was carried out using peripheral blood. Source of these receptors: a human donor in a cohort sampled during active COVID-19.

This clone was seen just once. This chain uses TRBV27 with TRBJ2-3; 7 bases map to TRBD1. J lost 2 bases, V lost 1 base, and 3 bases had no gene match. CDR1 and CDR2 from the germline V gene are MNHEY and SMNVEV (reference sequence). There are 15 residues in the CDR3. The CDR3: CASSLLTGYTDTQYF. In DNA, the CDR3 is TGTGCCAGCAGTTTATTGACAGGGTACACAGATACGCAGTATTTT.

This clone was counted a few times. The chain couples TRBV11-2 to TRBJ2-7, with TRBD2 matching 8 bases. The germline V gene has CDR1 SGHAT and CDR2 FQNNGV. This CDR3 contains 15 residues. The J segment lost 1 base and the V segment lost 5 bases, leaving 7 bases of the junction unmatched. The CDR3 DNA reads TGTGCCAGCAGCCCTACTAGCGGCCAGTCCTACGAGCAGTACTTC. It codes for CASSPTSGQSYEQYF. Looking up the rest from reference TRBV11-2 and TRBJ2-7 gives the full variable domain: EAGVAQSPRYKIIEKRQSVAFWCNPISGHATLYWYQQILGQGPKLLIQFQNNGVVDDSQLPKDRFSAERLKGVDSTLKIQPAKLEDSAVYLCASSPTSGQSYEQYFGPGTRLTVT.

The chain uses TRBV4-1 and TRBJ1-2; D remains unclear. Germline V gene lookup returns CDR1 MGHRA and CDR2 YSYEKL. The V and J ends lost 2 bases and 6 bases respectively, with 10 bases between them. The CDR3 covers 13 residues. CDR3 loop: CASSQSLRDGYTF. CDR3 DNA: TGCGCCAGCAGCCAATCTCTGAGGGATGGCTACACCTTC.

This chain links TRBV2 with TRBJ2-7; TRBD1 agrees at 8 bases. Germline loops: CDR1 SNHLY, CDR2 FYNNEI. V gave up 5 bases and J gave up 6 bases; unmatched junction bases: 9. The CDR3 has 14 amino acids. CDR3 region: CASSFDRGTIEQYF. CDR3 nucleotide sequence: TGTGCCAGCAGTTTCGACAGGGGAACTATCGAGCAGTACTTC.

The V gene is TRBV11-2, the J gene TRBJ1-1; TRBD1 aligns across 7 bases. Germline lookup yields CDR1 SGHAT and CDR2 FQNNGV. This CDR3 is built from 16 residues. The V segment lost 3 bases and the J segment 3 bases; nucleotides outside the gene matches: 10. CDR3 DNA: TGTGCCAGCAGCTTTGAACCGGGACAGAAATACACTGAAGCTTTCTTT. The encoded protein is CASSFEPGQKYTEAFF.

The genes are TRBV11-3 and TRBJ2-7; D remains ambiguous. Trimming left V 6 bases short and J 3 bases short, with 9 bases between. CDR1 is SGHNT and CDR2 is YENEEA in the germline V gene. The CDR3 covers 12 residues. CDR3 DNA sequence: TGTGCCAGCAGTGGAGTCTTCTACGAGCAGTACTTC. Translating gives CASSGVFYEQYF.

V is TRBV7-2 and J is TRBJ2-7; D may be TRBD1 (5 bases). CDR1 and CDR2 (germline): SGHTA, FQGNSA. V gave up 4 bases and J gave up 4 bases, with 8 bases separating them. The CDR3 is 12 residues long. The CDR3 DNA reads TGTGCCAGCAGCTCAACAGGTTACGAGCAGTACTTC. It translates to CASSSTGYEQYF.

This chain links TRBV12-3 or TRBV12-4 with TRBJ2-5, with 10 bases aligning to TRBD1. The CDR3 is 13 residues long. The junction had 4 bases not matched to a gene; V was cut back by 4 bases and J by 8 bases. The CDR3 reads CASSSGQGGTQYF. CDR3 bases: TGTGCCAGCAGTTCCGGACAGGGGGGTACCCAGTACTTC.

V is TRBV5-1 and J is TRBJ1-6; D is uncertain. CDR1 is SGHRS, CDR2 YFSETQ, per germline. This CDR3 is 13 amino acids long. V was clipped by 1 base and J by 9 bases, with 8 bases between them. The CDR3 region is CASSLTLGSPLHF. The CDR3 bases are TGCGCCAGCAGCTTGACCCTAGGTTCACCCCTCCACTTT.

CDR3 sequence reads: CASSSQGAWIEQFF. The CDR3 bases are TGTGCCAGCAGCTCTCAGGGGGCCTGGATTGAGCAGTTCTTC. This chain links TRBV7-2 with TRBJ2-1; 8 bases line up with TRBD1. V lost 4 bases to trimming and J lost 9 bases; unmatched junction nucleotides: 8. The CDR3 loop spans 14 amino acids. CDR1 is SGHTA, CDR2 FQGNSA, per germline. Complete variable domain (other parts from reference TRBV7-2 and TRBJ2-1): GAGVSQSPSNKVTEKGKDVELRCDPISGHTALYWYRQSLGQGLEFLIYFQGNSAPDKSGLPSDRFSAERTGGSVSTLTIQRTQQEDSAVYLCASSSQGAWIEQFFGPGTRLTVL.

CDR3 bases: TGTGCCAGCACCCCCCGACAGGGCACCGGGGAGCTGTTTTTT. Translated: CASTPRQGTGELFF. The chain has TRBV27 and TRBJ2-2; the match to TRBD1 covers 7 bases. CDR1 is MNHEY and CDR2 is SMNVEV in the germline V gene (reference sequence). The CDR3 length is 14 residues. V dropped 7 bases and J dropped 4; count of bases not matched to a gene: 6.

The V call is TRBV12-5, the J call TRBJ1-5; D not resolved. With 9 bases removed from V and 2 bases from J, the gap between germline ends came to 8 bases. Germline V gives CDR1 LGHNT, CDR2 FRNRAP. There are 12 residues in the CDR3. The CDR3 sequence: CASSPGNQPQHF. For the CDR3, the DNA is TGTGCTAGCTCACCGGGCAATCAGCCCCAGCATTTT. The full variable domain, in which reference TRBV12-5 and TRBJ1-5 provide the parts outside the CDR3, is DARVTQTPRHKVTEMGQEVTMRCQPILGHNTVFWYRQTMMQGLELLAYFRNRAPLDDSGMPKDRFSAEMPDATLATLKIQPSEPRDSAVYFCASSPGNQPQHFGDGTRLSIL.

The genes are TRBV7-2 and TRBJ2-3; 14 nucleotides match TRBD2. The CDR3 sequence is 14 residues long. Per germline, CDR1 SGHTA and CDR2 FQGNSA. V lost 10 bases and J lost 3; bases outside the gene matches: 3. This CDR3 reads CATRTSGRTDTQYF. CDR3 coding DNA: TGTGCCACCCGGACTAGCGGGAGGACAGATACGCAGTATTTT.

V is TRBV20-1 and J is TRBJ2-3, with 9 bases fitting TRBD1. Unmatched junction bases numbered 13, after V lost 3 bases and J lost 0 bases. Germline V CDR1 and CDR2: DFQATT, SNEGSKA (reference sequence). This CDR3 is built from 18 residues. CDR3 coding DNA: TGCAGTGCTAGTCGATCGACAGGGGGGTTCCCTAGCACAGATACGCAGTATTTT. It yields the protein CSASRSTGGFPSTDTQYF.

The chain uses TRBV6-2 or TRBV6-3 and TRBJ2-7; the D gene is possibly TRBD1 (5 bases). Trimming took 5 bases from V and 2 from J, leaving 19 bases between them. Germline V gives CDR1 MNHEY, CDR2 SVGEGT. The CDR3 contains 16 residues. The CDR3 protein is CASSHQTVDLTYEQYF. CDR3 nucleotides: TGTGCCAGCAGTCACCAGACAGTGGATCTCACCTACGAGCAGTACTTC.

This chain joins TRBV6-6 and TRBJ2-7; 9 bases map to TRBD2. V gave up 2 bases and J gave up 12 bases; unmatched junction bases: 8. The CDR3 sequence is 13 residues long. Germline V gives CDR1 MNHNY, CDR2 SVGAGI (reference sequence). The chain's CDR3 is CASSYEGLAGPYF. The CDR3 region has the DNA TGTGCCAGCAGTTACGAGGGGCTAGCGGGGCCGTACTTC.

A few counts support this clone. CDR3 DNA sequence: TGTGCCAGCAAGACAGGGGGCGCGATCTCCCTCCACTTT. Translation: CASKTGGAISLHF. The J gene is TRBJ1-6, the V gene TRBV28; 10 positions match TRBD1. V gave up 7 bases and J gave up 14 bases; unmatched junction bases: 8. Per the germline V gene, CDR1 is MDHEN and CDR2 is SYDVKM. The CDR3 runs 13 residues.

The V gene is TRBV25-1, the J gene TRBJ1-1; a weak D match, TRBD1 (6 bases). The CDR3 is 14 residues long. The V gene's germline CDR1 is MGHDK and CDR2 SYGVNS. V gave up 4 bases and J gave up 9 bases, with 18 bases separating them. The CDR3 DNA is TGTGCCAGCAGTGCCAATCCAGGGGCTTCGAAAGCTTTCTTT. Protein sequence: CASSANPGASKAFF.

V usage is TRBV10-3 and J usage is TRBJ2-7, with 9 positions matching TRBD2. V lost 2 bases to trimming and J lost 4 bases; unmatched junction nucleotides: 3. The CDR3 loop spans 14 amino acids. Germline CDR1 and CDR2: ENHRY and SYGVKD. The CDR3 protein is CAISEMREGYEQYF. Here the CDR3 DNA reads TGTGCCATCAGTGAGATGCGGGAGGGGTACGAGCAGTACTTC.

The chain carries TRBV28 and TRBJ1-2; D gene ambiguous. CDR3 length: 14 amino acids. Germline V gene data show CDR1 as MDHEN and CDR2 as SYDVKM. Trimming pared 1 base from V and 3 bases from J, leaving 9 bases between. Here the CDR3 reads CASSLSGGYYGYTF. The CDR3 region has the DNA TGTGCCAGCAGTTTATCCGGCGGATACTATGGCTACACCTTC.

This clone has a single count. V gene TRBV19 combines with J gene TRBJ1-1; perhaps TRBD1 as D (5 bases). The germline gives CDR1 LNHDA, CDR2 SQIVND (reference sequence). Trimming removed 6 bases at V and 5 bases at J, with 13 bases between. The CDR3 has 13 residues. CDR3 region: CASRFTRATEAFF. The DNA for the CDR3 is TGTGCCAGTAGATTTACCAGGGCGACTGAAGCTTTCTTT.